One sample yielded the 23 T cell receptor beta chains listed below, sequenced in a study of blood T cell repertoires in COVID-19. Generated by immunoSEQ multiplex PCR, the TCRdb table keeps only in-frame clones and is missing some. The sample has 200,000 to 300,000 clones; 70% to 90% are singletons. The sequencing input was peripheral blood. Receptors originate from a middle-aged woman with acute or convalescent COVID-19.

Here the CDR3 DNA reads TGTGCCAGCAGCTTACTTCCGGGAGAGACCCAGTACTTC. Translation: CASSLLPGETQYF. The V gene is TRBV7-9, the J gene TRBJ2-5; D is undetermined. V was trimmed by 2 bases and J by 4 bases, leaving 8 bases between them. CDR3 length: 13 amino acids. From germline, CDR1 is SEHNR and CDR2 FQNEAQ (reference sequence).

The chain has TRBV6-5 and TRBJ1-4; no clear D. Germline V lookup: CDR1 MNHEY, CDR2 SVGAGI. The V end lost 6 bases, the J end lost 0 bases, and 11 bases lay between the germline ends. The CDR3 totals 15 residues. The CDR3 sequence: CASRRMPSTNEKLFF. The CDR3 DNA is TGTGCCAGCAGGCGTATGCCCTCAACTAATGAAAAACTGTTTTTT.

Remarks on this clone: The germline gene is not matched at one end of the junction; a read error may be the cause. V usage is TRBV7-9 and J usage is TRBJ1-6; 8 positions match TRBD1. The CDR3 is 15 residues long. Germline-derived CDR1 and CDR2 are SEHNR and FQNEAQ (reference sequence). Here the CDR3 DNA reads TGTGCCATCAGCTCCGACAGGGGCTATAATTCACCCCTCCACTTT. Translation: CAISSDRGYNSPLHF.

The chain recombines TRBV6-5 with TRBJ2-5; TRBD2 aligns across 12 bases. Germline CDR1 is MNHEY and CDR2 is SVGAGI. Losses at the gene ends were 5 bases for V and 2 bases for J; bases not matched to a gene: 3. The length of the CDR3 is 15 residues. The CDR3 here is CASSLAGGRQETQYF. The CDR3 bases are TGTGCCAGCAGTCTAGCGGGGGGGCGGCAAGAGACCCAGTACTTC.

The chain links TRBV3-1 (or the pseudogene TRBV3-2) to TRBJ1-3; 10 nucleotides match TRBD1. Germline assignment: CDR1 LGHDT and CDR2 YNNKEL (reference sequence). Trimming at V came to 4 bases and at J to 8 bases, leaving 2 bases not matched to a gene. The CDR3 spans 13 residues. The CDR3, as DNA: TGTGCCAGCAGCCGACAGGGGGCGGACACCATATATTTT. Protein: CASSRQGADTIYF.

The V gene is TRBV12-5, the J gene TRBJ1-1; TRBD1 aligns across 8 bases. Germline V gene data show CDR1 as LGHNT and CDR2 as FRNRAP. This CDR3 has 14 residues. J was trimmed by 7 bases and V by 5 bases; bases with no gene match: 9. CDR3 in amino acids: CASGPGQGRFEAFF. The DNA for the CDR3 is TGTGCTAGTGGTCCCGGACAGGGCCGCTTTGAAGCTTTCTTT.

The V and J genes are TRBV5-6 and TRBJ1-6; a possible D gene is TRBD1 (6 bases). Germline V lookup: CDR1 SGHDT, CDR2 YYEEEE. Trimming took off 3 bases at V and 10 bases at J, with 14 bases between the two ends. The CDR3 extends over 14 amino acids. CDR3 sequence reads: CASSSYRVGSPLHF. The CDR3 nucleotides read TGTGCCAGCAGCTCCTACAGGGTAGGATCACCCCTCCACTTT.

The CDR3 is CASRFTAGQGENEQFF. The CDR3, as DNA: TGCGCCAGCAGATTCACGGCGGGACAGGGGGAAAATGAGCAGTTCTTC. The V call is TRBV5-1, the J call TRBJ2-1; TRBD1 aligns across 11 bases. Losses at the gene ends were 5 bases for V and 7 bases for J; bases not matched to a gene: 11. Germline-derived CDR1 and CDR2 are SGHRS and YFSETQ. This CDR3 has 16 amino acids. Combining the CDR3 with reference TRBV5-1 and TRBJ2-1 gives the whole variable domain KAGVTQTPRYLIKTRGQQVTLSCSPISGHRSVSWYQQTPGQGLQFLFEYFSETQRNKGNFPGRFSGRQFSNSRSEMNVSTLELGDSALYLCASRFTAGQGENEQFFGPGTRLTVL.

The chain couples TRBV27 to TRBJ1-1, with 10 bases that match TRBD1. This CDR3 contains 13 residues. CDR1 is MNHEY, CDR2 SMNVEV, per germline (reference sequence). After removal of 8 bases from V and 6 bases from J, the junction contained 6 bases not matched to a gene. CDR3 nucleotide sequence: TGTGCCAGCCGGACAGGGGGAAGATCTGAAGCTTTCTTT. Amino acid sequence: CASRTGGRSEAFF.

The chain joins TRBV5-1 to TRBJ2-3, with D tentatively TRBD2 (7 bases). The ends were cut back, 5 bases at V and 0 bases at J, with 16 bases in the middle. Germline V gene lookup returns CDR1 SGHRS and CDR2 YFSETQ. The CDR3 covers 16 residues. The CDR3 coding sequence is TGCGCCAGCAGTGGGGGGGCATTGACTAGCACAGATACGCAGTATTTT. Residues: CASSGGALTSTDTQYF.

The CDR3 bases are TGTGCCTGGAGTACCCCGGACAGGCTGAGCACTGAAGCTTTCTTT. This gives the protein CAWSTPDRLSTEAFF. This chain joins TRBV30 and TRBJ1-1, with 7 nucleotides matching TRBD1. Germline CDR1 is GTSNPN and CDR2 is SVGIG (reference sequence). V dropped 2 bases and J dropped 4; count of bases not matched to a gene: 10. The CDR3 has 15 residues.

The V and J genes are TRBV2 and TRBJ1-2, with D unresolved. Trimming left V 3 bases short and J 6 bases short, with 11 bases between. The CDR3 totals 13 residues. Germline V CDR1 and CDR2: SNHLY, FYNNEI. The CDR3 nucleotides are TGTGCCAGCAGTGACCCCCAGATAAATGGCTACACCTTC. This gives the protein CASSDPQINGYTF. The full variable domain, rest sourced from reference TRBV2 and TRBJ1-2, is EPEVTQTPSHQVTQMGQEVILRCVPISNHLYFYWYRQILGQKVEFLVSFYNNEISEKSEIFDDQFSVERPDGSNFTLKIRSTKLEDSAMYFCASSDPQINGYTFGSGTRLTVV.

This clone was picked up a small number of times. The chain joins TRBV4-2 to TRBJ2-5, with 8 bases aligning to TRBD2. The V segment lost 4 bases and the J segment 4 bases; nucleotides outside the gene matches: 14. Germline CDR1 is LGHNA and CDR2 is YNFKEQ. This CDR3 comprises 17 residues. CDR3 sequence reads: CASSRPGGSGAGETQYF. The CDR3 bases are TGTGCCAGCAGCCGCCCGGGTGGTAGCGGGGCTGGAGAGACCCAGTACTTC.

V usage is TRBV11-2 and J usage is TRBJ1-1; D gene uncertain. The length of the CDR3 is 14 residues. V dropped 1 base and J dropped 0 bases, with 6 bases sitting between them. The germline V gene encodes CDR1 SGHAT and CDR2 FQNNGV. The CDR3 here is CASSLAGVNTEAFF. CDR3 DNA: TGTGCCAGCAGCTTAGCCGGGGTGAACACTGAAGCTTTCTTT.

This chain connects TRBV5-5 to TRBJ2-5; unclear D gene. This CDR3 has 14 amino acids. CDR1 and CDR2 from the germline V gene are SGHKS and YYEKEE (reference sequence). V was clipped by 3 bases and J by 3 bases, with 12 bases between them. The CDR3 DNA reads TGTGCCAGCAGCTCACGAGCGCTCAAAGAGACCCAGTACTTC. Residues: CASSSRALKETQYF. The complete variable domain, with remaining parts taken from reference TRBV5-5 and TRBJ2-5, reads DAGVTQSPTHLIKTRGQQVTLRCSPISGHKSVSWYQQVLGQGPQFIFQYYEKEERGRGNFPDRFSARQFPNYSSELNVNALLLGDSALYLCASSSRALKETQYFGPGTRLLVL.

The rearrangement joins TRBV18 to TRBJ1-1, with TRBD1 matching 8 bases. Germline assignment: CDR1 KGHSH and CDR2 LQKENI. Trimming removed 7 bases from V and 1 base from J; junction bases left unmatched: 5. The CDR3 is 14 residues long. The CDR3 bases are TGTGCCAGCTACCGGACAGGGACGAACACTGAAGCTTTCTTT. This gives the protein CASYRTGTNTEAFF.

This chain uses TRBV5-1 with TRBJ1-2; 9 nucleotides align to TRBD1. The CDR3 has 16 amino acids. Per germline, CDR1 SGHRS and CDR2 YFSETQ. Losses at the gene ends were 0 bases for V and 4 bases for J; bases not matched to a gene: 7. CDR3 sequence: CASSLGLDRGAYGYTF. DNA for the CDR3: TGCGCCAGCAGCTTGGGACTCGACAGGGGGGCCTATGGCTACACCTTC.

CDR3 nucleotides: TGTGCCAGCAGTGAACGAGGACAGGGATCACACGGGCAGTACGTC. It encodes CASSERGQGSHGQYV. The chain recombines TRBV2 with TRBJ2-7; 8 nucleotides agree with TRBD1. Per germline, CDR1 SNHLY and CDR2 FYNNEI. After removal of 2 bases from V and 9 bases from J, the junction contained 12 bases not matched to a gene. The CDR3 covers 15 residues.

The rearrangement joins TRBV18 to TRBJ1-2; no clear D gene. From germline, CDR1 is KGHSH and CDR2 LQKENI. V gave up 0 bases and J gave up 0 bases, with 14 bases separating them. The CDR3 has 17 residues. CDR3 DNA sequence: TGTGCCAGCTCACCACCGGGCCGTGGGCAGCCTAACTATGGCTACACCTTC. It codes for CASSPPGRGQPNYGYTF.

This chain uses TRBV6-5 with TRBJ1-5; TRBD1 might be the D (6 bases). Germline assignment: CDR1 MNHEY and CDR2 SVGAGI. Trimming took off 5 bases at V and 3 bases at J, with 14 bases between the two ends. This CDR3 comprises 15 residues. The CDR3 sequence is CASSRKDSSNQPQHF. The CDR3 DNA is TGTGCCAGCAGTAGAAAGGACAGTTCCAATCAGCCCCAGCATTTT.

This clone occurred once. The V and J genes are TRBV30 and TRBJ1-1, with no clear D. Trimming took off 1 base at V and 4 bases at J, with 7 bases between the two ends. The CDR3 loop spans 12 amino acids. Germline loops: CDR1 GTSNPN, CDR2 SVGIG (reference sequence). The CDR3 protein is CAWSGSRTEAFF. For the CDR3, the DNA is TGTGCCTGGAGTGGGAGCCGCACTGAAGCTTTCTTT.

The chain is built from TRBV5-1 and TRBJ1-1, with 8 positions matching TRBD1. V shed 4 bases and J 2 bases; nucleotides not matched to a gene: 4. Germline CDR1 SGHRS, CDR2 YFSETQ. The CDR3 loop spans 14 amino acids. CDR3 DNA: TGCGCCAGCAGCAGGGGACAGGTAAACACTGAAGCTTTCTTT. Translated: CASSRGQVNTEAFF.

V usage is TRBV5-1 and J usage is TRBJ2-5; TRBD2 matches at 7 bases. The CDR3 has 16 amino acids. V was pared by 0 bases and J by 2 bases, with 7 bases of the junction left unmatched. Germline loops: CDR1 SGHRS, CDR2 YFSETQ. CDR3 sequence (DNA): TGCGCCAGCAGCTTGGGTGGACTAGGTCGGCAAGAGACCCAGTACTTC. Its translation is CASSLGGLGRQETQYF. The complete variable domain, with remaining parts taken from reference TRBV5-1 and TRBJ2-5, reads KAGVTQTPRYLIKTRGQQVTLSCSPISGHRSVSWYQQTPGQGLQFLFEYFSETQRNKGNFPGRFSGRQFSNSRSEMNVSTLELGDSALYLCASSLGGLGRQETQYFGPGTRLLVL.